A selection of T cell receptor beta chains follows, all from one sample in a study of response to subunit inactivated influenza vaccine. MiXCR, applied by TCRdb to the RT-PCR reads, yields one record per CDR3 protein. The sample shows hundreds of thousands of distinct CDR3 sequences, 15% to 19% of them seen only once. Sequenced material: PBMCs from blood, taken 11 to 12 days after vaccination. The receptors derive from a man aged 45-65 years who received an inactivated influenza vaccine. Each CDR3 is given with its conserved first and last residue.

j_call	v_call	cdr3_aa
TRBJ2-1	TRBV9	CASSVAARTSGGVSYNEQFF
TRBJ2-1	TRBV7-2	CASSLAGRRNEQFF
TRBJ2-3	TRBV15	CATSRVGDTDTQYF
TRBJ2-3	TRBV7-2	CASSLRGQGGDTQYF
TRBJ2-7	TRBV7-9	CASSFRDSYYEQYF
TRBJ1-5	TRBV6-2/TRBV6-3	CASSPSLIRDRGRDQPQHF
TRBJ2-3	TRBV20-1	CSARGLGDTQYF
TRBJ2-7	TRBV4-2	CASSGQGRDYEQYF
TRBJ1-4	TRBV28	CASSPGATNEKLFF
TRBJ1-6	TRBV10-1	CASSELTGEDSPLHF
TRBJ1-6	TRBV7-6	CASSLGSGTVNSPLHF
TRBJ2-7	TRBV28	CASSTLWRESYEQYF
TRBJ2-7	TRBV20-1	CSGNDGDYEQYF
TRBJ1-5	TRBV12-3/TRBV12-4	CASSLNIANQPQHF
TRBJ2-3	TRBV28	CASSSIRTSGTDTQYF
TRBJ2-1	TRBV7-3	CASSFIGTSLDEQFF
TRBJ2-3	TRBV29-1	CSVGGDTQYF
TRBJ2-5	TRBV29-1	CSAASSQETQYF
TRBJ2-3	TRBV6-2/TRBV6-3	CASSSPGRQNTQYF
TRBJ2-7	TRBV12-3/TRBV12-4	CASSLSFAYEQYF
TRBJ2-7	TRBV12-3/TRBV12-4	CASSPTDWLGYEQYF
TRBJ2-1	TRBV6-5	CASSYRDRVADEQFF
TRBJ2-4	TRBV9	CASSVGPGQGGAKNIQYF
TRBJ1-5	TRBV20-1	CSAIGRSAGLKPQHF
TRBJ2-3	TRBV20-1	CSATPVTDTQYF
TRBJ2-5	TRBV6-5	CASSYGTAQETQYF
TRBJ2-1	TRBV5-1	CASSPIIGGDNEQFF
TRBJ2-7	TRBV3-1	CASSPDRDGDYEQYF
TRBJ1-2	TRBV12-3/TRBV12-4	CASSDSWGTLWDYGYTF
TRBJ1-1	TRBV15	CATSRGQGRAFF
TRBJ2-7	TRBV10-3	CAISDLGGGYEQYF
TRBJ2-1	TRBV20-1	CSATQLAAYNEQFF
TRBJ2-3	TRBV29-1	CSVEGLRTDTQYF
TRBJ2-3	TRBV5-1	CASSLGRLAGDTQYF
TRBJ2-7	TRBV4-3	CASSQEIGTGAYEQYF
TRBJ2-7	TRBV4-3	CASSHLAGGLYEQYF
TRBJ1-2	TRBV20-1	CSAIGIGLTGYTF
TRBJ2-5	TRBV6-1	CASSPGTSASQTQYF
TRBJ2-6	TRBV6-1	CAARDGYSGANVLTF
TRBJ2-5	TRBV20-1	CSAKDGSFQETQYF